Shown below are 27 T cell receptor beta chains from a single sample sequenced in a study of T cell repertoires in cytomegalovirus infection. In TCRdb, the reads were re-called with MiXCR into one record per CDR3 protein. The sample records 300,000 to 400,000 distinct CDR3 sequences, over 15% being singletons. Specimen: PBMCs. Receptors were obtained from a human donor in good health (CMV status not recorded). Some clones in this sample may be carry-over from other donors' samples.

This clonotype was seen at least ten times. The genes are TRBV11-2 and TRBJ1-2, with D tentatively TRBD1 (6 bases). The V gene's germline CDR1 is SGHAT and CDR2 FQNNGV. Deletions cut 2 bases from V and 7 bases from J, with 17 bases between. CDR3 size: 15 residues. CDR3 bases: TGTGCCAGCAGCTTAACATCGGGCGGGGGGCTTGGCTACACCTTC. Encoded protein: CASSLTSGGGLGYTF.

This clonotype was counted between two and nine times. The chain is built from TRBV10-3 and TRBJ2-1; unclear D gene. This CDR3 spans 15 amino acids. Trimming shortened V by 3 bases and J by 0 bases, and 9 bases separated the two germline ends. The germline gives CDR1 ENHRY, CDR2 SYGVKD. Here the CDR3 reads CAISEGWSSYNEQFF. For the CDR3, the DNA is TGTGCCATCAGTGAAGGGTGGAGCTCCTACAATGAGCAGTTCTTC.

The CDR3 DNA is TGTGCCAGCTCACCACAGGGAAATGAGCAGTTCTTC. Its protein is CASSPQGNEQFF. The gene calls are TRBV18 and TRBJ2-1; D gene uncertain. From germline, CDR1 is KGHSH and CDR2 LQKENI. Trimming left V 1 base short and J 7 bases short, with 5 bases between. CDR3 size: 12 residues.

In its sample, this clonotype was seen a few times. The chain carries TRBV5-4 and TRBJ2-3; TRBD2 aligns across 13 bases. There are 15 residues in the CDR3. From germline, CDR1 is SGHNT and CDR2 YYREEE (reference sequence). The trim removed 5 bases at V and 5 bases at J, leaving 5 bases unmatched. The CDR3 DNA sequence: TGTGCCAGCAGGTCGGGACTAGCGGGGATAGATACGCAGTATTTT. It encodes CASRSGLAGIDTQYF.

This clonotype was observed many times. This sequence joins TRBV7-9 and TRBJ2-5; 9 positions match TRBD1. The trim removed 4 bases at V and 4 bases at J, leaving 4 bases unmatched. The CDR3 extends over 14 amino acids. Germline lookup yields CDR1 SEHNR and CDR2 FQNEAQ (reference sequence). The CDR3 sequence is CASSSTGGGETQYF. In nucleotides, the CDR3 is TGTGCCAGCAGCTCCACAGGGGGCGGAGAGACCCAGTACTTC.

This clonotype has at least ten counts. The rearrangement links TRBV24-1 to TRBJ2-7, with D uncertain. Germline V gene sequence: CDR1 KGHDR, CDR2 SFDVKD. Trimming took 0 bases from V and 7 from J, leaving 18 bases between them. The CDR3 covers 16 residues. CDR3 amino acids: CATSDLNGVGAREQYF. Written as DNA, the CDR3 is TGTGCCACCAGTGATTTGAATGGGGTGGGCGCCCGGGAGCAGTACTTC.

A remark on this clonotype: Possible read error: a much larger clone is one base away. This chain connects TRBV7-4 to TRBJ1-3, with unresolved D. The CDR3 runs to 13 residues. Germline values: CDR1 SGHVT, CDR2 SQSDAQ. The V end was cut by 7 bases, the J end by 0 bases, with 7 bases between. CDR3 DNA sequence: TGTGCCAGCACCTGGGGCTCTGGAAACACCATATATTTT. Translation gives CASTWGSGNTIYF. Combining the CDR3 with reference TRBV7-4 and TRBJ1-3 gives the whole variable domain GAGVSQSPRYKVAKRGRDVALRCDSISGHVTLYWYRQTLGQGSEVLTYSQSDAQRDKSGRPSGRFSAERPERSVSTLKIQRTEQGDSAVYLCASTWGSGNTIYFGEGSWLTVV.

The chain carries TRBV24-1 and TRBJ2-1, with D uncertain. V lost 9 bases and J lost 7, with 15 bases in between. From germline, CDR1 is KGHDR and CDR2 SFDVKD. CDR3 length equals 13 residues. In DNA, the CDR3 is TGTGCCACCGGGGATCCCCGTCGTAATGAGCAGTTCTTC. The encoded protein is CATGDPRRNEQFF.

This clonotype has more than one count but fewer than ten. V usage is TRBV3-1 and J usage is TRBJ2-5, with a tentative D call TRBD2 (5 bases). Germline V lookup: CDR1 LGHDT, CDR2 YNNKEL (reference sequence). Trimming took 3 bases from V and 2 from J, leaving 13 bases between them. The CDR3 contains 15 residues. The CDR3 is CASSQPWKRQETQYF. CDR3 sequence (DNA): TGTGCCAGCAGCCAGCCCTGGAAGCGGCAAGAGACCCAGTACTTC.

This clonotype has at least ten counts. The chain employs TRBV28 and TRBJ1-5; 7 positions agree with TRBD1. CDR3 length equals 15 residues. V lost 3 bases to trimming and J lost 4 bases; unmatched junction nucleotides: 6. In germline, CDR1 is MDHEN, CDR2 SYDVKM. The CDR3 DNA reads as TGTGCCAGCAGTTTCGCGGACAGGCCGAATCAGCCCCAGCATTTT. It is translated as CASSFADRPNQPQHF.

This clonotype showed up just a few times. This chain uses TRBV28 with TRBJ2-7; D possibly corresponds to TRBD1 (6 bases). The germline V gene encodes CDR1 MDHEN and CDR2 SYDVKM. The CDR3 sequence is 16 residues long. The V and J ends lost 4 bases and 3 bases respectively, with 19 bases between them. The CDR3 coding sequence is TGTGCCAGCAGTTCGGCGGCCGGGACAACCGACTACGAGCAGTACTTC. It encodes CASSSAAGTTDYEQYF.

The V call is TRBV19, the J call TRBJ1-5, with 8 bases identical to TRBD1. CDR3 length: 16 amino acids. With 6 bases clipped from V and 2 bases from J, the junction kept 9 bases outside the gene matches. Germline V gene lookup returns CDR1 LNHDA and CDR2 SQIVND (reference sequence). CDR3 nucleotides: TGTGCCAGTAGAGGTAACAGGGGGAATGGCAATCAGCCCCAGCATTTT. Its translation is CASRGNRGNGNQPQHF.

CDR3 loop: CASSTDMWSRSPLHF. CDR3 coding DNA: TGTGCCAGCAGTACGGACATGTGGTCTAGGTCACCCCTCCACTTT. The J gene is TRBJ1-6, the V gene TRBV6-6; D is perhaps TRBD1 (5 bases). The CDR3 has 15 amino acids. Germline V gene data show CDR1 as MNHNY and CDR2 as SVGAGI (reference sequence). V gave up 5 bases and J gave up 10 bases, with 18 bases separating them.

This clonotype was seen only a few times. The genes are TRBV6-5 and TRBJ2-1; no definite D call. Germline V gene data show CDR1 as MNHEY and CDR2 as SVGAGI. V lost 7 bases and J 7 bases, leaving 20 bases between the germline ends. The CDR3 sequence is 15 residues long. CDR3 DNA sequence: TGTGCCAGCATGTCTCCGCGGTTAGGTGGGAATGAGCAGTTCTTC. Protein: CASMSPRLGGNEQFF.

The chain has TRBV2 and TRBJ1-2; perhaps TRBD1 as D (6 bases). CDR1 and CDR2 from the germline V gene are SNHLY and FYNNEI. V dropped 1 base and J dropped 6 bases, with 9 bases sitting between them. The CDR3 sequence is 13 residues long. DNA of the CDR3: TGTGCCAGCAGTGAAGGGGGGGCCGATGGCTACACCTTC. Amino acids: CASSEGGADGYTF.

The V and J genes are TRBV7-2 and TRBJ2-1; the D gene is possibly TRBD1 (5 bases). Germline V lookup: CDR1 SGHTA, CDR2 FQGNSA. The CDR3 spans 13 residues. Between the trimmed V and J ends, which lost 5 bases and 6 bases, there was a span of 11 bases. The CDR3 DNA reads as TGTGCCAGCAGCCGACATCAGGGCAATGAGCAGTTCTTC. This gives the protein CASSRHQGNEQFF.

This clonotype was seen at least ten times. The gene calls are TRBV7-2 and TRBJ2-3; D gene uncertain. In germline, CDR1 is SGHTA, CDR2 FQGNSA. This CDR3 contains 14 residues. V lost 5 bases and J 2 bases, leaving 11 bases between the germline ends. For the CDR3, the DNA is TGTGCCAGCAGCGCCGACGGATCCACAGATACGCAGTATTTT. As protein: CASSADGSTDTQYF.

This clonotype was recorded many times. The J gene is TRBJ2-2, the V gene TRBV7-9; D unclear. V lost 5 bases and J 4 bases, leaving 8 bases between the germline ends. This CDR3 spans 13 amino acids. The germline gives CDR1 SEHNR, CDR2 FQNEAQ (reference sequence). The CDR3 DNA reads TGTGCCAGCAGCCTTGCCTCCACCGGGGAGCTGTTTTTT. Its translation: CASSLASTGELFF.

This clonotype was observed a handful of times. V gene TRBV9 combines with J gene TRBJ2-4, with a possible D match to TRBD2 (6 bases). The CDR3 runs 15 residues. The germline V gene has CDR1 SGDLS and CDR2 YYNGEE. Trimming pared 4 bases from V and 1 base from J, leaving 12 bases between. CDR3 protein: CASSYRGTAKNIQYF. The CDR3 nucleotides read TGTGCCAGCAGCTATCGCGGGACCGCCAAAAACATTCAGTACTTC.

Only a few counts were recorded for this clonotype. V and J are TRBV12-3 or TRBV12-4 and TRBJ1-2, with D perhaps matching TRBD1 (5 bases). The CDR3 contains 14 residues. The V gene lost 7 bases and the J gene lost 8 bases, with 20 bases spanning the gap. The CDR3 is CASTPEGTAWGYTF. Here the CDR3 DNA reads TGTGCCAGCACTCCGGAGGGGACGGCCTGGGGCTACACCTTC.

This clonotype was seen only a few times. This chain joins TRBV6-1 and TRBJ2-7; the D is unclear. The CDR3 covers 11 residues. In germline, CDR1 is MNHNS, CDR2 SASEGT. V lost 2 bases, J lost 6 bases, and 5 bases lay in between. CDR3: CASSEWGEQYF. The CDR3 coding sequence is TGTGCCAGCAGTGAATGGGGCGAGCAGTACTTC.

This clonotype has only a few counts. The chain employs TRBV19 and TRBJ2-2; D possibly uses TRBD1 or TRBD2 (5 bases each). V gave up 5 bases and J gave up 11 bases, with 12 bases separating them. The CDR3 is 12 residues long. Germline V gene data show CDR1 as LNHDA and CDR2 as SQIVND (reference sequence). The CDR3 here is CASSSLGAELFF. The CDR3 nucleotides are TGTGCCAGTAGTTCTCTCGGGGCCGAGCTGTTTTTT.

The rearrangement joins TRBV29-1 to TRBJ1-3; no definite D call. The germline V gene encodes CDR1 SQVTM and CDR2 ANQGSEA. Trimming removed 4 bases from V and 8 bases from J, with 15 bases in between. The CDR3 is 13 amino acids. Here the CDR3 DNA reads TGCAGCGTTGTCTGGGGAAGACGGGACACCATATATTTT. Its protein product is CSVVWGRRDTIYF.

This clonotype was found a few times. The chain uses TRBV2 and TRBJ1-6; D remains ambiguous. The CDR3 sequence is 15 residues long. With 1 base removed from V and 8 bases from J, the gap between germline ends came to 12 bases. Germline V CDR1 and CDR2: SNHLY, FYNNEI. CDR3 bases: TGTGCCAGCAGTGAAGGGCGGACCCGAGATTCACCCCTCCACTTT. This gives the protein CASSEGRTRDSPLHF.

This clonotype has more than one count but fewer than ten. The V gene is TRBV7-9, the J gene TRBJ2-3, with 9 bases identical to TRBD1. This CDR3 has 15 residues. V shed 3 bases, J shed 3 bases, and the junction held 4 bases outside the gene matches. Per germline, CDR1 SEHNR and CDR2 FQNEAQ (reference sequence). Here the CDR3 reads CASSFTGGGTDTQYF. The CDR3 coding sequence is TGTGCCAGCAGCTTTACAGGGGGCGGAACAGATACGCAGTATTTT.

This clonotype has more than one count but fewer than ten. This CDR3 is CASSLSGLSYGYTF. The DNA of the CDR3 is TGTGCCAGCAGCTTATCAGGGTTGTCGTATGGCTACACCTTC. This sequence joins TRBV7-9 and TRBJ1-2; D perhaps matches TRBD1 (5 bases). V lost 2 bases, J lost 5 bases, and 12 bases lay in between. The length of the CDR3 is 14 residues. Germline V gene lookup returns CDR1 SEHNR and CDR2 FQNEAQ (reference sequence).

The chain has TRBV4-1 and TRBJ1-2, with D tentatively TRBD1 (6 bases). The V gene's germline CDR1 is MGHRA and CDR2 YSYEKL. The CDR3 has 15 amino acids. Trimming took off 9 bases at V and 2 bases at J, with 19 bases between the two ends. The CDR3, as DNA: TGCGCCAGTGCTGAAGTCAGGGGCATCAACTATGGCTACACCTTC. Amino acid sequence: CASAEVRGINYGYTF.